Described below is a single TCR beta chain sequence and its context. The data stem from a study of blood T cell repertoires in COVID-19. Study information: COVID-19 samples from acute and convalescent phases originated in the United States, Italy and Spain. Nucleic acid was either cDNA or gDNA, and it came from T cells, B-cell-depleted T cells, or PBMCs.

Authors' methods: Estimation of nucleated cell counts relied on the amplification of reference gene primers. Data came from immunoSEQ multiplex PCR; TCRdb stores just in-frame clones and leaves some out. That table supplies the V and J calls and clone size; D and trimming were determined from the DNA. The table records under 95,000 clones, around nine tenths of them present only once. The CDR3 covers 14 residues. The V and J ends lost 7 bases and 1 base respectively, with 13 bases between them. Germline V CDR1 and CDR2: MNHEY, SVGAGI. The J gene is TRBJ1-1, the V gene TRBV6-5, with D maybe TRBD1 (5 bases). This sequence was found in a woman at least 80 years old with acute or convalescent COVID-19. Source material: peripheral blood. The CDR3 is CASIKQGGNTEAFF. CDR3 in DNA: TGTGCCAGCATCAAGCAGGGAGGGAACACTGAAGCTTTCTTT.